This entry features one T cell receptor (beta chain) sequence. The antigen is unknown. The CDR3 runs to 17 residues. After removal of 4 bases from V and 6 bases from J, the junction contained 13 bases not matched to a gene. Looked up from germline, CDR1 is SGDLS and CDR2 is YYNGEE. The sample originates from a study of T cell repertoires in cytomegalovirus infection. From the reads, TCRdb called clonotypes with MiXCR, one entry per CDR3 protein. The data show 700,000 to 850,000 distinct CDR3 sequences, approximately 30% seen once. The rearrangement uses TRBV9 and TRBJ2-2, with 9 bases identical to TRBD2. The TCR sequence derives from a human donor in good health (CMV status not recorded). Some clones in this sample may be carry-over from other donors' samples. Source: cultured CD8+ T cells from PBMCs, taken from culture after CMV antigen stimulation. CDR3: CASSSRRASGAPGELFF. The CDR3 DNA reads as TGTGCCAGCAGCTCCAGGAGGGCTAGCGGGGCGCCCGGGGAGCTGTTTTTT. Full variable domain (remainder filled in from reference TRBV9 and TRBJ2-2): DSGVTQTPKHLITATGQRVTLRCSPRSGDLSVYWYQQSLDQGLQFLIQYYNGEERAKGNILERFSAQQFPDLHSELNLSSLELGDSALYFCASSSRRASGAPGELFFGEGSRLTVL.